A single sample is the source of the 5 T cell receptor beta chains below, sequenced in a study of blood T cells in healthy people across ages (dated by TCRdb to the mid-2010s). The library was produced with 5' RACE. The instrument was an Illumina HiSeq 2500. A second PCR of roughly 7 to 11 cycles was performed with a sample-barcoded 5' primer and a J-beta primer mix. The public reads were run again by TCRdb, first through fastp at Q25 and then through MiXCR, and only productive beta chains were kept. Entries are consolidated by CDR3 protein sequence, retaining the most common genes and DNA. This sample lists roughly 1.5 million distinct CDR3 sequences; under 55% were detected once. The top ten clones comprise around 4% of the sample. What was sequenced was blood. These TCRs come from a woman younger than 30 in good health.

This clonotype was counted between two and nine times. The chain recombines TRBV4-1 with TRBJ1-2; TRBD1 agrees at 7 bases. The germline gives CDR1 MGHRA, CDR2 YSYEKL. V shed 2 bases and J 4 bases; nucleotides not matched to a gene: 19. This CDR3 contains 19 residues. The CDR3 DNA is TGCGCCAGCAGCCAACTTACCACGAGACAGGGAATAACCCTCTATGGCTACACCTTC. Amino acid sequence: CASSQLTTRQGITLYGYTF.

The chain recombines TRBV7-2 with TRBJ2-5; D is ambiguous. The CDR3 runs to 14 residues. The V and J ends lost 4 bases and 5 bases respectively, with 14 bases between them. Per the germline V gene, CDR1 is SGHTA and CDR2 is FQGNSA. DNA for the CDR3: TGTGCCAGCAGCTACGGGCCGGGCATGGAGACCCAGTACTTC. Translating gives CASSYGPGMETQYF.

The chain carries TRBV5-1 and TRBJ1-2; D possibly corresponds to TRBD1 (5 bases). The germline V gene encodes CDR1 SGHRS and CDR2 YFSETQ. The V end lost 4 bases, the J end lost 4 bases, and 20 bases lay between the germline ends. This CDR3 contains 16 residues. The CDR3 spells CASSLDPSGMSYGYTF. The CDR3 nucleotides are TGCGCCAGCAGCCTGGACCCCTCAGGGATGAGCTATGGCTACACCTTC.

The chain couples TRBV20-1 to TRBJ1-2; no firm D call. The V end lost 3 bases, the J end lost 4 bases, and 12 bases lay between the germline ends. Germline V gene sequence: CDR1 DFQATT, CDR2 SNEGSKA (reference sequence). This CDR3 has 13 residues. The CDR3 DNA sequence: TGCAGTGCTAGGCCCCACAGCAGCTATGGCTACACCTTC. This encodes CSARPHSSYGYTF.

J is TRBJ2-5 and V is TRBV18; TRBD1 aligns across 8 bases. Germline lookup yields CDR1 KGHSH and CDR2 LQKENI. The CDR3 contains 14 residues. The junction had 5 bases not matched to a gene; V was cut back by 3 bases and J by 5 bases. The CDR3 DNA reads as TGTGCCAGCTCACCGGCAGGGGGCTATGAGACCCAGTACTTC. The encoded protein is CASSPAGGYETQYF.